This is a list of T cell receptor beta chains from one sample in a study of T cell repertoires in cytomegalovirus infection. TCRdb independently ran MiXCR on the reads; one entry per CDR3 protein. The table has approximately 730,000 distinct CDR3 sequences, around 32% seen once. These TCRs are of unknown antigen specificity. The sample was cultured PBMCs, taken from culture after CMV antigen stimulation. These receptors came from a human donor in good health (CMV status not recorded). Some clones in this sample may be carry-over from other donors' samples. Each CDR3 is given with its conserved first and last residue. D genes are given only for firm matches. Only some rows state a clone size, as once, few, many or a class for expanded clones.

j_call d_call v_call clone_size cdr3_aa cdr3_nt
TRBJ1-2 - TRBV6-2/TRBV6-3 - CASSYSDLLGPTYGYTF TGTGCCAGCAGTTACTCCGACCTTTTGGGACCGACCTATGGCTACACCTTC
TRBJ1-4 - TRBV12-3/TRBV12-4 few CASSLGAQGSWGIEKLFF TGTGCCAGCAGTTTAGGGGCCCAGGGCTCCTGGGGTATTGAAAAACTGTTTTTT
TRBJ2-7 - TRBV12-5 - CASALGLHYEQYF TGTGCTAGTGCCCTGGGGTTGCACTACGAGCAGTACTTC
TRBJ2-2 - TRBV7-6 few CASSLGGGTSNTGELFF TGTGCCAGCAGCTTGGGGGGGGGGACATCGAACACCGGGGAGCTGTTTTTT
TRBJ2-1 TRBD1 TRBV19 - CASSDRDSKNEQFF TGTGCCAGTAGTGACCGGGACAGCAAAAATGAGCAGTTCTTC
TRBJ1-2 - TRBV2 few CASSEVGSNYGYTF TGTGCCAGCAGTGAAGTGGGGTCGAACTATGGCTACACCTTC
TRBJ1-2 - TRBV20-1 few CSARRRAGPNYGYTF TGCAGCGCGCGTCGCCGGGCGGGCCCCAACTATGGCTACACCTTC
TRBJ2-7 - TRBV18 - CASPRYPGSGQSYEQYF TGTGCCAGCCCTAGGTACCCCGGTTCGGGACAATCCTACGAGCAGTACTTC
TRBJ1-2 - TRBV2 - CARRLTGFGYGYTF TGTGCCAGGCGTCTTACAGGGTTCGGCTATGGCTACACCTTC
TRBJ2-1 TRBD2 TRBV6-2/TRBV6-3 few CASSYPGLATYNEQFF TGTGCCAGCAGTTATCCGGGACTAGCGACATACAATGAGCAGTTCTTC
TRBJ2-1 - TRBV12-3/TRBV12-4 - CASKQRRGGNEQFF TGTGCCAGCAAACAGAGGCGGGGCGGCAATGAGCAGTTCTTC
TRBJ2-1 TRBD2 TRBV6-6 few CASSGSGRAYEQFF TGTGCCAGCAGTGGCAGCGGGAGGGCCTATGAGCAGTTCTTC
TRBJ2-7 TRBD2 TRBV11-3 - CASSLSGGPHEQYF TGTGCCAGCAGCTTGTCGGGGGGACCCCACGAGCAGTACTTC
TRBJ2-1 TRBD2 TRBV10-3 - CAISELAGTYNEQFF TGTGCCATCAGTGAGCTAGCGGGGACCTACAATGAGCAGTTCTTC
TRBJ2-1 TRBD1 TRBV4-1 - CASSQVVQGSDEQFF TGCGCCAGCAGCCAAGTTGTACAGGGGTCGGATGAGCAGTTCTTC
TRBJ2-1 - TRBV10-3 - CAISGSLSYNEQFF TGTGCCATCAGCGGGAGTTTGTCCTACAATGAGCAGTTCTTC
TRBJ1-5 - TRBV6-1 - CASTENRALNQPQHF TGTGCCAGCACAGAAAACAGGGCACTCAATCAGCCCCAGCATTTT
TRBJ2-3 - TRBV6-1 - CASSEVATDTQYF TGTGCCAGCAGTGAAGTAGCCACAGATACGCAGTATTTT
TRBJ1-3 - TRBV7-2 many CASSLGRAVSGNTIYF TGTGCCAGCAGCTTAGGCAGGGCTGTCTCTGGAAACACCATATATTTT
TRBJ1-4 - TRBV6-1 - CASSMGSNNEKLFF TGTGCCAGCAGCATGGGGAGCAATAATGAAAAACTGTTTTTT
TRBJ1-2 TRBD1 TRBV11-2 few CASSLGGTGGYYGYTF TGTGCCAGCAGCTTAGGGGGGACAGGCGGATACTATGGCTACACCTTC
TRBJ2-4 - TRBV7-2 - CASSLRWAEGNIQYF TGTGCCAGCAGCTTACGTTGGGCAGAGGGAAACATTCAGTACTTC
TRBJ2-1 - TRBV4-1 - CASRQTSVGEQFF TGCGCCAGCAGACAAACTAGTGTTGGTGAGCAGTTCTTC
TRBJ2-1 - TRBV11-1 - CASSLARGLQNEQFF TGTGCCAGCAGCTTAGCCCGGGGGTTACAGAATGAGCAGTTCTTC
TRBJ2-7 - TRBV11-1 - CASSLITDSYEQYF TGTGCCAGCAGCTTGATCACAGACTCCTACGAGCAGTACTTC
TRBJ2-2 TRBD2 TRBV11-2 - CASSLYGTSGGNTGELFF TGTGCCAGCAGCTTGTATGGGACTAGCGGGGGGAACACCGGGGAGCTGTTTTTT
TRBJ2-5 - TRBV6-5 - CASSYSFTAKETQYF TGTGCCAGCAGTTACTCATTTACAGCAAAAGAGACCCAGTACTTC
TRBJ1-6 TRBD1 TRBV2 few CASRPDRVGNSPLHF TGTGCCAGCAGACCAGACAGGGTAGGGAATTCACCCCTCCACTTT
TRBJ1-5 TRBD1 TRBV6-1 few CASTTGWNQPQHF TGTGCCAGTACGACAGGGTGGAATCAGCCCCAGCATTTT
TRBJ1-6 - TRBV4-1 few CASSQDRGTTPLHF TGCGCCAGCAGCCAAGACAGGGGAACGACACCCCTCCACTTT
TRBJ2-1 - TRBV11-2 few CASSFGIAANSYNEQFF TGTGCCAGCAGCTTTGGGATAGCGGCGAACTCCTACAATGAGCAGTTCTTC
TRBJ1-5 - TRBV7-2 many CASSLGSWNHQPQHF TGTGCCAGCAGCTTAGGATCCTGGAACCATCAGCCCCAGCATTTT